This T cell receptor beta chain was documented in a study of blood T cell repertoires in COVID-19. Looking at the study overall: From T cells, B-cell-depleted T cells, or PBMCs came the material, which was cDNA or gDNA.

Cohort allocation depended upon clinical history that participants reported. Two negative PCRs, clearance, or symptom resolution had been documented for recovered Cohort 3 donors. The CDR3 is 16 amino acids. Looked up from germline, CDR1 is MGHRA and CDR2 is YSYEKL. V trimming: 3 bases; J trimming: 5 bases; junction bases outside the gene matches: 7. Here immunoSEQ multiplex PCR was the method, and the copy in TCRdb shows in-frame clones only, minus some. The sample has approximately 210,000 clones; 80% to 90% are singletons. The sequenced sample consisted of PBMCs or T cells enriched from blood (not recorded which). The TCR sequence derives from a young woman who had recovered from COVID-19. This sequence joins TRBV4-1 and TRBJ2-1; 10 nucleotides agree with TRBD1. This CDR3 reads CASSHGTGTGDNEQFF. DNA of the CDR3: TGCGCCAGCAGCCACGGTACCGGGACAGGGGACAATGAGCAGTTCTTC.